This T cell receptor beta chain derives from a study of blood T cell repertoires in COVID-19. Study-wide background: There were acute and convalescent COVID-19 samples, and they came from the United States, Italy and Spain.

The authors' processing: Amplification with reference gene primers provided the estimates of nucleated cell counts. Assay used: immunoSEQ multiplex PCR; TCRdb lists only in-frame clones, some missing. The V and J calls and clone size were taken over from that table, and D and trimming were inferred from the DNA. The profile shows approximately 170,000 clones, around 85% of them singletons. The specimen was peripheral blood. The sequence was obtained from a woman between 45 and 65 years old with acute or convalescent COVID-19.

The CDR3 DNA reads as TGTGCCAGCAGCTTACTGGGGGACACCCTGGAGCAGTACTTC. This gives the protein CASSLLGDTLEQYF. The V gene is TRBV11-2, the J gene TRBJ2-7, with TRBD1 as a possible D gene (6 bases). The germline CDR1 and CDR2 sequences are SGHAT and FQNNGV. V lost 2 bases and J lost 7, with 15 bases in between. The CDR3 runs 14 residues.